This TCR beta chain was profiled in a study of OX40 agonist ivuxolimab in advanced cancers. Turning to the study itself: An anti-OX40 (CD134) antibody with agonistic activity, ivuxolimab, was administered to patients. Patients were dosed intravenously with ivuxolimab at 0.01 to 10 mg/kg every 2 weeks. Three partial responders included one hepatocellular carcinoma patient and two cutaneous melanoma patients.

The sampling schedule covered blood at baseline, cycle 4 day 1, and cycle 7 day 1. The germline V gene has CDR1 MNHNS and CDR2 SASEGT. The germline V and J ends were trimmed by 2 bases and 9 bases, with 19 bases remaining between them. This CDR3 has 15 residues. Sequenced by immunoSEQ multiplex PCR; TCRdb stores in-frame clones only, minus some. The table lists about 75,000 clones, approximately 86% of them singletons, with 1.3% in the top ten. The sample consisted of CD4+ or CD8+ T cells sorted from blood, taken in a trial of the OX40 agonist ivuxolimab. This clonotype originated in an adult with an advanced solid tumor such as melanoma, head and neck, liver or kidney cancer. This chain uses TRBV6-1 with TRBJ2-5; D unresolved. CDR3 residues: CASSEIGIARGPQYF. Here the CDR3 DNA reads TGTGCCAGCAGTGAAATTGGGATCGCCCGAGGTCCCCAGTACTTC.